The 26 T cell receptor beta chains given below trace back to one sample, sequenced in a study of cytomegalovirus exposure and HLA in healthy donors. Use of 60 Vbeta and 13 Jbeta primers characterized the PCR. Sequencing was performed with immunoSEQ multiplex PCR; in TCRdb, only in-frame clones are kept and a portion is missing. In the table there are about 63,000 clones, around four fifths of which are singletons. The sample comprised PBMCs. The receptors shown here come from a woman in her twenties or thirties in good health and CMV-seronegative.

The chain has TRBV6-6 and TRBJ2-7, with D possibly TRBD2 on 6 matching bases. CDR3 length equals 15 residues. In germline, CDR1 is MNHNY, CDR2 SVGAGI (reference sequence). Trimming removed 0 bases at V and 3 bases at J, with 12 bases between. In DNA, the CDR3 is TGTGCCAGCAGTTACTCCCGTCCGGGGGACTACGAGCAGTACTTC. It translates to CASSYSRPGDYEQYF.

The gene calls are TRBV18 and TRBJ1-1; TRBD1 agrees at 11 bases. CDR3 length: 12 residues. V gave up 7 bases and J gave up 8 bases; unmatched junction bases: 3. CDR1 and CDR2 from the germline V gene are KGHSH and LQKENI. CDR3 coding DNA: TGTGCCAGCTTGGGACAGGGGGTGGAAGCTTTCTTT. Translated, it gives CASLGQGVEAFF.

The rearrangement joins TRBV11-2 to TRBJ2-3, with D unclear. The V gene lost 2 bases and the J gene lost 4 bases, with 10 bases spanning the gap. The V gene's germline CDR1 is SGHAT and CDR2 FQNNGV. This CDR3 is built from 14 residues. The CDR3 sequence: CASSLNPAADTQYF. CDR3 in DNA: TGTGCCAGCAGCTTAAATCCCGCGGCAGATACGCAGTATTTT.

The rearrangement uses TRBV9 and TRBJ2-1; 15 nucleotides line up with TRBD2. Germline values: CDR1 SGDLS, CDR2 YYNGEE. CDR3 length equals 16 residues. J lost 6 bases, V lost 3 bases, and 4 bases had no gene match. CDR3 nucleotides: TGTGCCAGCAGCGGGGGGACTAGCGGGGGGTCCAATGAGCAGTTCTTC. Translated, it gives CASSGGTSGGSNEQFF.

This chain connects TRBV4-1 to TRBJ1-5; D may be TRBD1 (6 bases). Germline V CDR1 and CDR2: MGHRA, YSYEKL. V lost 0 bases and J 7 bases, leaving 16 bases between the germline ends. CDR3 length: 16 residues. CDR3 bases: TGCGCCAGCAGCCAAGATCCCCCAGGGGAGAAGCAGCCCCAGCATTTT. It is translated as CASSQDPPGEKQPQHF.

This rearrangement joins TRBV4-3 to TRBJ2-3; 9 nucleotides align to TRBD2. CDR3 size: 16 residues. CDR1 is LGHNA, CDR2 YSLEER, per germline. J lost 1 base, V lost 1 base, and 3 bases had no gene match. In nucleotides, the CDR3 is TGCGCCAGCAGCCAAGGATGGACTAGCGGCACAGATACGCAGTATTTT. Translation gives CASSQGWTSGTDTQYF.

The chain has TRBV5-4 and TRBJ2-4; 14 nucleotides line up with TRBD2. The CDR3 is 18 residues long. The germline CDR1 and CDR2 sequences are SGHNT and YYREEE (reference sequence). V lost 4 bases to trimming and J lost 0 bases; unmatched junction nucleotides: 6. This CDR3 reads CASSPGLAGDLAKNIQYF. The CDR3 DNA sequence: TGTGCCAGCAGCCCGGGACTAGCGGGGGACCTAGCCAAAAACATTCAGTACTTC.

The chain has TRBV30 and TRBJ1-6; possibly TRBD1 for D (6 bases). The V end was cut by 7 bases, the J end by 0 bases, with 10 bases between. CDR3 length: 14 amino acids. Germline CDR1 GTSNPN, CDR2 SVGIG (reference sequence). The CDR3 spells CAYRESSYNSPLHF. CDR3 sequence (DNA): TGTGCCTACAGGGAGAGCTCCTATAATTCACCCCTCCACTTT.

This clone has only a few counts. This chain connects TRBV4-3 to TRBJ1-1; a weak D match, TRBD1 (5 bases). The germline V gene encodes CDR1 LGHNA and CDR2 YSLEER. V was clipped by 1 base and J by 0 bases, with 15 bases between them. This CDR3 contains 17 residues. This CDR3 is CASSQGWGRAMNTEAFF. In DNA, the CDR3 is TGCGCCAGCAGCCAAGGGTGGGGCAGGGCCATGAACACTGAAGCTTTCTTT.

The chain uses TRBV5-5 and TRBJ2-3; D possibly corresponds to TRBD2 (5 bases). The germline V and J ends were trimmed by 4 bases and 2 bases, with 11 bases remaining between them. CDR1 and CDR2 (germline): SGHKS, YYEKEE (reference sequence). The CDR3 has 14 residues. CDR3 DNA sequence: TGTGCCAGCAGCCCGGGGAGCTACACAGATACGCAGTATTTT. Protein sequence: CASSPGSYTDTQYF. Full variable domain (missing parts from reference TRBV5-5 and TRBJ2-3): DAGVTQSPTHLIKTRGQQVTLRCSPISGHKSVSWYQQVLGQGPQFIFQYYEKEERGRGNFPDRFSARQFPNYSSELNVNALLLGDSALYLCASSPGSYTDTQYFGPGTRLTVL.

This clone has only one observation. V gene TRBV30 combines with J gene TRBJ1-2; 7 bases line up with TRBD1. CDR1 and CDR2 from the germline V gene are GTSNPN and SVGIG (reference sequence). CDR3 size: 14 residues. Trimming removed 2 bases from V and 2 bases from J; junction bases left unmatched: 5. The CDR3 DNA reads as TGTGCCTGGAGTAAGGGGACAGCAAACTATGGCTACACCTTC. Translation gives CAWSKGTANYGYTF.

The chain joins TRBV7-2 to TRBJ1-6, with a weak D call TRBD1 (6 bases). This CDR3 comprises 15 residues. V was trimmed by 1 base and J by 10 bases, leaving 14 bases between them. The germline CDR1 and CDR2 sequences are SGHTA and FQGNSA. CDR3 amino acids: CASSLGGGRRSPLHF. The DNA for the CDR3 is TGTGCCAGCAGCTTAGGGGGGGGGCGCAGGTCACCCCTCCACTTT.

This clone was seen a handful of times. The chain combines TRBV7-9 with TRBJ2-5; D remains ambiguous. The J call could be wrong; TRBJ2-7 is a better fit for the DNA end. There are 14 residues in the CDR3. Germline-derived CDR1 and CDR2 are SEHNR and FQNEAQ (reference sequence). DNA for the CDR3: TGTGCCAGCAGCTTAAGAGTAGATTCCTACGAGCAGTACTTC. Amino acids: CASSLRVDSYEQYF.

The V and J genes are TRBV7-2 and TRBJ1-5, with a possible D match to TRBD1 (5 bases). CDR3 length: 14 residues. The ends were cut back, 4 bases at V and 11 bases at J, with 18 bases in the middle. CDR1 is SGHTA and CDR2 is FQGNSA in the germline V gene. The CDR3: CASSSDLRRGTQHF. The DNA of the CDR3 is TGTGCCAGCAGCTCCGACCTAAGACGGGGGACCCAGCATTTT.

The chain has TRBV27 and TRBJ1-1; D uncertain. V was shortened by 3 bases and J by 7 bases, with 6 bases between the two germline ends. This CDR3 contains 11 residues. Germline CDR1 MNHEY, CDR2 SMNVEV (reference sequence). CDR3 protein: CASSFGSEAFF. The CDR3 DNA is TGTGCCAGCAGTTTTGGGAGTGAAGCTTTCTTT.

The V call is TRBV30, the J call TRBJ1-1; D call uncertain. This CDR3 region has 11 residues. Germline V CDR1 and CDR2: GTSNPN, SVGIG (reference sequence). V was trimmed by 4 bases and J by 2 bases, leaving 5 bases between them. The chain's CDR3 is CAWIANTEAFF. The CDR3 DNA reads TGTGCCTGGATAGCAAACACTGAAGCTTTCTTT.

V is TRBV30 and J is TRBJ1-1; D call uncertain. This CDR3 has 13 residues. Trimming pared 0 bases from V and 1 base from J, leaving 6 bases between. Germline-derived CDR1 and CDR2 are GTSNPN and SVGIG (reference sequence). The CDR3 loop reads CAWSVVRNTEAFF. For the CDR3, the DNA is TGTGCCTGGAGTGTAGTGCGGAACACTGAAGCTTTCTTT.

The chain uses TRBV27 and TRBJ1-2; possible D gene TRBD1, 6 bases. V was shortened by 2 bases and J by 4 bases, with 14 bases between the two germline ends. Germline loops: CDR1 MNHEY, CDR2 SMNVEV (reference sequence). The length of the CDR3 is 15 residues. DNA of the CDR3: TGTGCCAGCAGTTTAGAGTGGGGGGGCGGCTATGGCTACACCTTC. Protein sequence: CASSLEWGGGYGYTF.

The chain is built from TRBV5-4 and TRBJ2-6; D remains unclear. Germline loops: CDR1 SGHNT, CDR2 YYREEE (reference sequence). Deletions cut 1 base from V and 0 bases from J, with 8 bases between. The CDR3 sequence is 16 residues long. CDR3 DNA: TGTGCCAGCAGCTTGATAACATTCTCTGGGGCCAACGTCCTGACTTTC. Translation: CASSLITFSGANVLTF.

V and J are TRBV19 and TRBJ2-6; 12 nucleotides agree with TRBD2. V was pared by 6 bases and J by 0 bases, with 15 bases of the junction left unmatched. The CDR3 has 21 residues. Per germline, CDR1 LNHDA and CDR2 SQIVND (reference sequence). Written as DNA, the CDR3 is TGTGCCAGTAGCGCCGCCCTAGCGGGGGGGCTCCTTTCCTCTGGGGCCAACGTCCTGACTTTC. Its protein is CASSAALAGGLLSSGANVLTF.

The chain's CDR3 is CASTLLPGQGNGYTF. CDR3 nucleotide sequence: TGTGCCAGCACTCTATTGCCGGGACAGGGAAATGGCTACACCTTC. The chain is built from TRBV2 and TRBJ1-2; 9 nucleotides agree with TRBD1. The V gene's germline CDR1 is SNHLY and CDR2 FYNNEI. V shed 7 bases and J 6 bases; nucleotides not matched to a gene: 12. This CDR3 contains 15 residues.

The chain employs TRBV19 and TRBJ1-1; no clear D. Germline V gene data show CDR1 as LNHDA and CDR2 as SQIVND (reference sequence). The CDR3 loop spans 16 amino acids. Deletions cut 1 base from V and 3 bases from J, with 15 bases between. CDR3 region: CASSIGQQRPHTEAFF. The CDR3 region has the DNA TGTGCCAGTAGTATAGGACAACAACGCCCCCACACTGAAGCTTTCTTT. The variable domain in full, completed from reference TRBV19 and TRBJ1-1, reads DGGITQSPKYLFRKEGQNVTLSCEQNLNHDAMYWYRQDPGQGLRLIYYSQIVNDFQKGDIAEGYSVSREKKESFPLTVTSAQKNPTAFYLCASSIGQQRPHTEAFFGQGTRLTVV.

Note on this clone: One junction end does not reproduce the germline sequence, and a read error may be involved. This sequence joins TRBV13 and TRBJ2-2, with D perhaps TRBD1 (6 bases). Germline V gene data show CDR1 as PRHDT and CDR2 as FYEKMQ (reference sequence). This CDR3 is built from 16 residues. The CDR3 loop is CASSLEGQGNAGELFF. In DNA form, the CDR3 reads TGTGCCAGCAGCTTAGAGGGGCAGGGGAACGCCGGGGAGCTGTTTTTT.

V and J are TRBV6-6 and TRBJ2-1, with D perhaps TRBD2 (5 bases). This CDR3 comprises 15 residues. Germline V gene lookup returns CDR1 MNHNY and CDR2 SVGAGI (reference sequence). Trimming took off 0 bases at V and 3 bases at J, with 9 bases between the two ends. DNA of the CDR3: TGTGCCAGCAGTTACTCGAACGGGGACTACAATGAGCAGTTCTTC. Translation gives CASSYSNGDYNEQFF.

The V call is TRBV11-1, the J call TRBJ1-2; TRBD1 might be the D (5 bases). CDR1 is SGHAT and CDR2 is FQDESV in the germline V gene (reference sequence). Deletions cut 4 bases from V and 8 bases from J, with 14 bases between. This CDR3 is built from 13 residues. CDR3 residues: CASSSQGSRGYTF. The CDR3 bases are TGTGCCAGCAGCTCGCAGGGCAGCCGCGGCTACACCTTC.

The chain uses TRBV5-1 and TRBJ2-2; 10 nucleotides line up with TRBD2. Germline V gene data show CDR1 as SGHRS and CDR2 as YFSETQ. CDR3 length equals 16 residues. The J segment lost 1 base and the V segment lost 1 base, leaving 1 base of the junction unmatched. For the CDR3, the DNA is TGCGCCAGCAGCTTGAGCGGGGGGGTGAACACCGGGGAGCTGTTTTTT. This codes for CASSLSGGVNTGELFF.